What follows are 29 T cell receptor beta chains derived from one specimen sequenced in a study of cytotoxic CD8 clonotypes in ibrutinib-treated CLL. Method: immunoSEQ multiplex PCR; TCRdb's copy keeps in-frame clones and lacks some. The repertoire holds approximately 84,000 clones, with roughly 86% as singletons. The sample in question was PBMCs, obtained before ibrutinib treatment. Receptors were obtained from a human donor with chronic lymphocytic leukemia.

This clone was observed once. The chain links TRBV27 to TRBJ2-7; a weak D match, TRBD2 (6 bases). Germline lookup yields CDR1 MNHEY and CDR2 SMNVEV (reference sequence). The CDR3 runs to 13 residues. V was cut by 6 bases and J by 3 bases, with 12 bases left in between. The CDR3 coding sequence is TGTGCCAGCAGCTGGGACTGGGACTACGAGCAGTACTTC. Protein product: CASSWDWDYEQYF.

The V gene is TRBV6-6, the J gene TRBJ1-5; D is undetermined. Trimming shortened V by 2 bases and J by 6 bases, and 17 bases separated the two germline ends. The CDR3 sequence is 16 residues long. The germline CDR1 and CDR2 sequences are MNHNY and SVGAGI (reference sequence). The CDR3, as DNA: TGTGCCAGCAGTTACCCCTCAGAGGGTTTAGGTCAGCCCCAGCATTTT. This encodes CASSYPSEGLGQPQHF.

The chain joins TRBV28 to TRBJ1-5; D is unclear. Germline CDR1 and CDR2: MDHEN and SYDVKM. CDR3 length: 14 amino acids. Trimming left V 8 bases short and J 3 bases short, with 14 bases between. CDR3 region: CASRHPRTNQPQHF. The DNA for the CDR3 is TGTGCCAGCCGCCACCCCCGGACCAATCAGCCCCAGCATTTT. Using reference TRBV28 and TRBJ1-5 for the parts outside the CDR3, the full variable domain is DVKVTQSSRYLVKRTGEKVFLECVQDMDHENMFWYRQDPGLGLRLIYFSYDVKMKEKGDIPEGYSVSREKKERFSLILESASTNQTSMYLCASRHPRTNQPQHFGDGTRLSIL.

CDR3 sequence: CASSHLLRTSGVPGTGELFF. The CDR3 DNA reads as TGTGCCAGCAGCCACCTTTTGAGGACTAGCGGCGTTCCCGGCACCGGGGAGCTGTTTTTT. V usage is TRBV9 and J usage is TRBJ2-2, with 10 bases that match TRBD2. Germline CDR1 and CDR2: SGDLS and YYNGEE. After removal of 4 bases from V and 4 bases from J, the junction contained 19 bases not matched to a gene. The CDR3 length is 20 residues.

This clone has only one observation. The chain combines TRBV6-5 with TRBJ2-3; TRBD1 matches at 9 bases. CDR1 MNHEY and CDR2 SVGAGI come from the germline V gene. This CDR3 contains 15 residues. V was pared by 0 bases and J by 4 bases, with 2 bases of the junction left unmatched. The CDR3 region has the DNA TGTGCCAGCAGTTACTCTGACAGGGGGTCAGATACGCAGTATTTT. This gives the protein CASSYSDRGSDTQYF.

The J gene is TRBJ2-7, the V gene TRBV7-9; 12 nucleotides match TRBD2. Trimming removed 5 bases from V and 2 bases from J; junction bases left unmatched: 7. The CDR3 is 16 amino acids. CDR1 and CDR2 from the germline V gene are SEHNR and FQNEAQ (reference sequence). CDR3 loop: CASSQAASGRAYEQYF. In nucleotides, the CDR3 is TGTGCCAGCAGCCAAGCGGCTAGCGGGAGGGCCTACGAGCAGTACTTC. Filled out from reference TRBV7-9 and TRBJ2-7, the complete variable domain reads DTGVSQNPRHKITKRGQNVTFRCDPISEHNRLYWYRQTLGQGPEFLTYFQNEAQLEKSRLLSDRFSAERPKGSFSTLEIQRTEQGDSAMYLCASSQAASGRAYEQYFGPGTRLTVT.

This sequence joins TRBV28 and TRBJ1-2; no clear D gene. The CDR3 sequence is 15 residues long. Per germline, CDR1 MDHEN and CDR2 SYDVKM. Trimming shortened V by 5 bases and J by 3 bases, and 16 bases separated the two germline ends. CDR3 DNA: TGTGCCAGCAGTCTCCCCGGAGGTGGGGACTATGGCTACACCTTC. It specifies CASSLPGGGDYGYTF.

This chain joins TRBV2 and TRBJ2-3; TRBD1 is a possible D gene (6 bases). The germline gives CDR1 SNHLY, CDR2 FYNNEI. The CDR3 is 13 residues long. The ends were cut back, 8 bases at V and 1 base at J, with 10 bases in the middle. The CDR3 region is CASWTEGTDTQYF. The DNA of the CDR3 is TGTGCCAGCTGGACAGAGGGCACAGATACGCAGTATTTT.

CDR3 nucleotide sequence: TGTGCCAGCAGCCCCCGGGACAGAGAGAACACTGAAGCTTTCTTT. This codes for CASSPRDRENTEAFF. The gene calls are TRBV7-9 and TRBJ1-1, with TRBD1 identical over 7 bases. V lost 5 bases to trimming and J lost 1 base; unmatched junction nucleotides: 7. CDR3 length: 15 amino acids. Germline CDR1 and CDR2: SEHNR and FQNEAQ (reference sequence).

J is TRBJ1-1 and V is TRBV19; 7 nucleotides match TRBD1. Germline V gene lookup returns CDR1 LNHDA and CDR2 SQIVND (reference sequence). The CDR3 covers 14 residues. The J segment lost 2 bases and the V segment lost 6 bases, leaving 6 bases of the junction unmatched. This CDR3 is CASSNGQANTEAFF. The CDR3 nucleotides read TGTGCCAGTAGCAATGGACAGGCAAACACTGAAGCTTTCTTT.

The CDR3 DNA is TGTGCCAGCAGTTACGGCAGTAGCAGCAATCAGCCCCAGCATTTT. It yields the protein CASSYGSSSNQPQHF. The V and J genes are TRBV28 and TRBJ1-5, with D unclear. The CDR3 totals 15 residues. CDR1 MDHEN and CDR2 SYDVKM come from the germline V gene. The ends were cut back, 4 bases at V and 1 base at J, with 11 bases in the middle.

The rearrangement links TRBV2 to TRBJ2-3; 9 nucleotides agree with TRBD1. Per the germline V gene, CDR1 is SNHLY and CDR2 is FYNNEI. The CDR3 is made up of 14 amino acids. Losses at the gene ends were 7 bases for V and 3 bases for J; bases not matched to a gene: 5. In DNA, the CDR3 is TGTGCCAGCAAGGAGACAGGGGGGACAGATACGCAGTATTTT. Translated: CASKETGGTDTQYF.

This rearrangement joins TRBV29-1 to TRBJ1-1; D ambiguous. V shed 7 bases and J shed 7 bases, with 10 bases lying between them. This CDR3 has 10 residues. CDR1 is SQVTM, CDR2 ANQGSEA, per germline. The CDR3 DNA is TGCAGCGCCCAAGTAGGTGAAGCTTTCTTT. It encodes CSAQVGEAFF.

The rearrangement uses TRBV4-1 and TRBJ2-7; 10 positions match TRBD1. CDR1 is MGHRA and CDR2 is YSYEKL in the germline V gene. The CDR3 runs 17 residues. V lost 3 bases and J lost 3; bases outside the gene matches: 11. CDR3 sequence: CASSQSFRDRGNYEQYF. The CDR3 nucleotides read TGCGCCAGCAGCCAGTCCTTTAGGGACAGGGGCAACTACGAGCAGTACTTC.

The chain joins TRBV7-2 to TRBJ2-7; D remains ambiguous. V was pared by 5 bases and J by 0 bases, with 5 bases between. The V gene's germline CDR1 is SGHTA and CDR2 FQGNSA. There are 12 residues in the CDR3. CDR3 nucleotide sequence: TGTGCCAGCAGCCGCACCTCCTACGAGCAGTACTTC. Translated, it gives CASSRTSYEQYF.

This sequence joins TRBV25-1 and TRBJ2-3, with D possibly being TRBD1 or TRBD2 (6 bases each). Germline V gives CDR1 MGHDK, CDR2 SYGVNS. Trimming took 11 bases from V and 3 from J, leaving 12 bases between them. The CDR3 sequence is 12 residues long. The CDR3 DNA sequence: TGTGCCTCAAGAGGGGGGACAGATACGCAGTATTTT. Amino acid sequence: CASRGGTDTQYF.

This clone was observed once. The gene calls are TRBV27 and TRBJ2-7; 10 nucleotides agree with TRBD1. V trimming: 5 bases; J trimming: 6 bases; junction bases outside the gene matches: 7. This CDR3 contains 14 residues. Germline V gives CDR1 MNHEY, CDR2 SMNVEV (reference sequence). CDR3 region: CASSRRQGAAEQYF. In DNA form, the CDR3 reads TGTGCCAGCAGTCGTCGACAGGGGGCGGCCGAGCAGTACTTC.

This chain joins TRBV28 and TRBJ1-3; D gene unclear. The CDR3 extends over 16 amino acids. Trimming removed 1 base from V and 0 bases from J, with 10 bases in between. CDR1 and CDR2 from the germline V gene are MDHEN and SYDVKM. The CDR3 sequence: CASSLYPGYSGNTIYF. The DNA for the CDR3 is TGTGCCAGCAGTTTATATCCGGGCTACTCTGGAAACACCATATATTTT.

The chain uses TRBV4-3 and TRBJ2-1; D remains unclear. This CDR3 has 17 residues. CDR1 and CDR2 from the germline V gene are LGHNA and YSLEER. The V end lost 3 bases, the J end lost 0 bases, and 15 bases lay between the germline ends. CDR3 sequence reads: CASSQDTRAPSYNEQFF. The CDR3 bases are TGCGCCAGCAGCCAGGATACCCGGGCCCCCTCCTACAATGAGCAGTTCTTC.

V and J are TRBV6-5 and TRBJ2-7, with a possible D match to TRBD1 (6 bases). Trimming stripped 5 bases from V and 7 bases from J, with 21 bases between. The CDR3 sequence is 15 residues long. Germline loops: CDR1 MNHEY, CDR2 SVGAGI. The DNA of the CDR3 is TGTGCCAGCAGTAACCCGGGACACGGTATGGGGGAGCAGTACTTC. As protein: CASSNPGHGMGEQYF.

This clone was found a few times. The V gene is TRBV5-1, the J gene TRBJ2-7; no firm D call. Germline CDR1 reads SGHRS; CDR2 reads YFSETQ. CDR3 length: 12 amino acids. Trimming removed 0 bases at V and 3 bases at J, with 4 bases between. The CDR3 sequence is CASSLGDYEQYF. The CDR3, as DNA: TGCGCCAGCAGCTTGGGGGACTACGAGCAGTACTTC.

The sample holds a few counts of this clone. The chain carries TRBV9 and TRBJ1-5; D unresolved. Trimming cost V 10 bases and J 4 bases, with 18 bases left between them. The V gene's germline CDR1 is SGDLS and CDR2 YYNGEE. CDR3 length: 14 amino acids. Here the CDR3 DNA reads TGTGCCGAACACGTTGGCGGATGTAATCAGCCCCAGCATTTT. Translated: CAEHVGGCNQPQHF.

The chain has TRBV14 and TRBJ1-1; 8 nucleotides agree with TRBD1. CDR1 and CDR2 (germline): SGHDN, FVKESK. V gave up 3 bases and J gave up 5 bases; unmatched junction bases: 2. This CDR3 is 13 amino acids long. In DNA form, the CDR3 reads TGTGCCAGCAGCCAGACAGGGGCAACTGAAGCTTTCTTT. This gives the protein CASSQTGATEAFF.

The J gene is TRBJ1-1, the V gene TRBV19; 8 nucleotides match TRBD1. CDR1 LNHDA and CDR2 SQIVND come from the germline V gene (reference sequence). This CDR3 comprises 15 residues. V shed 5 bases and J 3 bases; nucleotides not matched to a gene: 8. CDR3 bases: TGTGCCAGTAGTGTTACCGGGACAGGAGACACTGAAGCTTTCTTT. This codes for CASSVTGTGDTEAFF.

The chain has TRBV28 and TRBJ2-7; unclear D gene. Trimming shortened V by 4 bases and J by 5 bases, and 9 bases separated the two germline ends. CDR3 length equals 12 residues. The V gene's germline CDR1 is MDHEN and CDR2 SYDVKM. The CDR3 loop reads CASSSNSNEQYF. In nucleotides, the CDR3 is TGTGCCAGCAGTTCCAACTCGAACGAGCAGTACTTC. Variable domain in full (rest from reference TRBV28 and TRBJ2-7): DVKVTQSSRYLVKRTGEKVFLECVQDMDHENMFWYRQDPGLGLRLIYFSYDVKMKEKGDIPEGYSVSREKKERFSLILESASTNQTSMYLCASSSNSNEQYFGPGTRLTVT.

CDR3 sequence (DNA): TGTGCCAGCAGCTCAGGGTCCTACGAGCAGTACTTC. Protein sequence: CASSSGSYEQYF. This chain links TRBV11-2 with TRBJ2-7, with TRBD1 as a possible D gene (5 bases). The CDR3 contains 12 residues. Germline loops: CDR1 SGHAT, CDR2 FQNNGV. Trimming cost V 4 bases and J 1 base, with 5 bases left between them.

The chain uses TRBV29-1 and TRBJ2-7, with D tentatively TRBD1 (6 bases). Germline V gene data show CDR1 as SQVTM and CDR2 as ANQGSEA. Trimming removed 2 bases at V and 3 bases at J, with 8 bases between. CDR3 size: 12 residues. The CDR3 region is CSVEHRDYEQYF. CDR3 in DNA: TGCAGCGTTGAACACAGGGACTACGAGCAGTACTTC.

The chain carries TRBV2 and TRBJ1-1; D call uncertain. V gave up 10 bases and J gave up 0 bases, with 18 bases separating them. The V gene's germline CDR1 is SNHLY and CDR2 FYNNEI. The CDR3 has 15 amino acids. The CDR3 is CANEEAVKLNTEAFF. The CDR3 DNA follows: TGTGCCAATGAGGAGGCAGTGAAATTGAACACTGAAGCTTTCTTT.

The gene calls are TRBV4-1 and TRBJ2-7; 7 bases line up with TRBD2. CDR1 MGHRA and CDR2 YSYEKL come from the germline V gene. The ends lost 1 base at V and 0 bases at J; junction bases unmatched: 6. This CDR3 has 16 amino acids. The chain's CDR3 is CASSQGAGTFSYEQYF. The CDR3 bases are TGCGCCAGCAGCCAAGGAGCGGGGACCTTCTCCTACGAGCAGTACTTC.